The rows below give T cell receptor beta chains drawn from one sample of a study of blood T cell repertoires in COVID-19. TCRdb keeps only in-frame clones here, not all; method: immunoSEQ multiplex PCR. This sample has about 39,000 clones; roughly 90% occur once, and the top ten carry roughly a fifth. Sequencing was carried out using peripheral blood. The receptors were gathered from a man in his sixties with acute or convalescent COVID-19. Each CDR3 is given with its conserved first and last residue. The D gene is left open where the match is weak. The listing skips clone size in some rows; elsewhere it reads once, few, many or a size class.

>TRBJ1-4|.|TRBV7-9|TRBD1
CASSPRRGPSEKLFF
TGTGCCAGCAGTCCGAGGAGGGGGCCAAGTGAAAAACTGTTTTTT
>TRBJ1-5|.|TRBV3-1/TRBV3-2|.
CASSQQGQPQHF
TGTGCCAGCAGCCAGCAGGGCCAGCCCCAGCATTTT
>TRBJ2-3|.|TRBV5-1|.
CASSMTTSTDTQYF
TGCGCCAGCAGCATGACAACTAGCACAGATACGCAGTATTTT
>TRBJ1-1|.|TRBV5-1|TRBD1
CASSQDGTGLMNTEAFF
TGCGCCAGCAGTCAAGACGGGACAGGCCTCATGAACACTGAAGCTTTCTTT
>TRBJ1-2|.|TRBV28|.
CASSPPGAGEGRYGYTF
TGTGCCAGCAGTCCCCCCGGGGCGGGGGAAGGAAGGTATGGCTACACCTTC
>TRBJ1-2|.|TRBV5-4|TRBD1
CASSLRQGDYGYTF
TGTGCCAGCAGCTTGCGACAGGGGGATTATGGCTACACCTTC
>TRBJ2-5|once|TRBV3-1/TRBV3-2|.
CASSQDPTLPGTQYF
TGTGCCAGCAGCCAAGATCCAACTCTTCCGGGGACCCAGTACTTC
>TRBJ1-5|.|TRBV28|.
CASSSLRVNQPQHF
TGTGCCAGCAGTTCCTTACGCGTCAATCAGCCCCAGCATTTT
>TRBJ1-4|.|TRBV4-1|.
CASSFPQTASNEKLFF
TGCGCCAGCAGCTTCCCCCAGACAGCTTCTAATGAAAAACTGTTTTTT
>TRBJ1-2|.|TRBV3-1/TRBV3-2|.
CASSRAGGGSSVYGYTF
TGTGCCAGCAGCCGAGCCGGGGGAGGTAGCTCGGTCTATGGCTACACCTTC
>TRBJ2-7|.|TRBV9|.
CASSGTGFNEQYF
TGTGCCAGCAGCGGAACAGGGTTCAACGAGCAGTACTTC
>TRBJ2-3|.|TRBV9|TRBD2
CASSVRARGADTQYF
TGTGCCAGCAGCGTGAGGGCCCGGGGGGCAGATACGCAGTATTTT
>TRBJ2-1|.|TRBV11-2|.
CASSFSSGYNEQFF
TGTGCCAGCAGCTTCAGTAGCGGTTACAATGAGCAGTTCTTC
>TRBJ2-1|.|TRBV24-1|TRBD2
CATSDASGRNHNEQFF
TGTGCCACCAGTGACGCAAGCGGGAGAAATCACAATGAGCAGTTCTTC
>TRBJ1-1|.|TRBV5-1|TRBD1
CASSRQGVKDTEAFF
TGCGCCAGCAGCCGACAGGGTGTTAAGGACACTGAAGCTTTCTTT
>TRBJ2-1|.|TRBV11-2|TRBD2
CASSLAGGPPWAEQFF
TGTGCCAGCAGCTTAGCGGGAGGGCCTCCGTGGGCTGAGCAGTTCTTC
>TRBJ1-2|.|TRBV5-4|TRBD1
CASSLGQVYGYTF
TGCGCCAGCAGCTTGGGACAGGTCTATGGCTACACCTTC
>TRBJ1-3|.|TRBV6-6|.
CASSNPQNSGNTIYF
TGTGCCAGCAGTAATCCCCAAAACTCTGGAAACACCATATATTTT
>TRBJ1-6|.|TRBV15|TRBD1
CATSRGDRVPSPLHF
TGTGCCACCAGCAGAGGGGACAGAGTACCTTCACCCCTCCACTTT
>TRBJ1-2|.|TRBV27|.
CASSRTGANYGYTF
TGTGCCAGCAGTAGGACTGGAGCTAACTATGGCTACACCTTC
>TRBJ2-7|.|TRBV18|TRBD2
CASSPPGLAGDEQYF
TGTGCCAGCTCACCCCCGGGACTAGCGGGAGATGAGCAGTACTTC
>TRBJ2-7|.|TRBV5-1|.
CASSLEAGPTYEQYF
TGCGCCAGCAGCTTGGAGGCGGGACCGACCTACGAGCAGTACTTC
>TRBJ1-4|.|TRBV12-5|.
CASGLSVGPTNEKLFF
TGTGCTAGTGGTTTGTCGGTTGGTCCAACTAATGAAAAACTGTTTTTT